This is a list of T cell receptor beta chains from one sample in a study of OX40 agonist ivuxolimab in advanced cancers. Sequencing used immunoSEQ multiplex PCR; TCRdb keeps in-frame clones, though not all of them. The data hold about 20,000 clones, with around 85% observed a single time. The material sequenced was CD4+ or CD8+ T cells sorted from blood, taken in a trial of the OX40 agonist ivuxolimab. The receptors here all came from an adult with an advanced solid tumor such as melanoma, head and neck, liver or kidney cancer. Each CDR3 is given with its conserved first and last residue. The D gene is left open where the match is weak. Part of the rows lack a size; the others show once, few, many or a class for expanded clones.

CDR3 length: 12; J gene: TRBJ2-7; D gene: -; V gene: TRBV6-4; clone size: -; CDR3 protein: CASRRYFYEQYF; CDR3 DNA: TGTGCCAGCCGGAGGTATTTCTACGAGCAGTACTTC
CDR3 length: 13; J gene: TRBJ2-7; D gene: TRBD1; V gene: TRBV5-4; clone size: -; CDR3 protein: CASSGGQENEQYF; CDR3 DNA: TGTGCCAGCAGCGGGGGACAGGAAAACGAGCAGTACTTC
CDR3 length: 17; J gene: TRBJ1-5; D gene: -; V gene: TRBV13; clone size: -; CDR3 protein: CASSEAVGPIGNQPQHF; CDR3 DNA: TGTGCCAGCAGTGAAGCGGTAGGGCCTATTGGCAATCAGCCCCAGCATTTT
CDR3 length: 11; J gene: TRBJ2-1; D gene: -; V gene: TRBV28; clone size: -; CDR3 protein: CASSPTNEQFF; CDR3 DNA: TGTGCCAGCAGTCCCACGAATGAGCAGTTCTTC
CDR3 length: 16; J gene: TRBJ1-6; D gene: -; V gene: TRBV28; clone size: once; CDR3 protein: CASSLSAHSYNSPLHF; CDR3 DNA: TGTGCCAGCAGTTTGTCAGCCCACTCCTATAATTCACCCCTCCACTTT
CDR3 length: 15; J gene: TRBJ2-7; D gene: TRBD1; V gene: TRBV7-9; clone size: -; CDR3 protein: CASSPRTGRAYEQYF; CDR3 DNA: TGTGCCAGCAGCCCACGGACAGGGAGAGCCTACGAGCAGTACTTC
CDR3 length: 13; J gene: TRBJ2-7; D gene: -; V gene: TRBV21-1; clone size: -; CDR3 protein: CASSNDNSYEQYF; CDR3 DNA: TGTGCCAGCAGCAACGACAACTCCTACGAGCAGTACTTC
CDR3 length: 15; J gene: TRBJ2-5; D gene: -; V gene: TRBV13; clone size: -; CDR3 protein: CASSLGGMGKETQYF; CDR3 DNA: TGTGCCAGCAGCTTAGGAGGTATGGGGAAAGAGACCCAGTACTTC
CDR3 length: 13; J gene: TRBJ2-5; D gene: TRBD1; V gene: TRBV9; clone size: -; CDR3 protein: CASSGDSQETQYF; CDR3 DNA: TGTGCCAGCAGCGGGGACAGCCAAGAGACCCAGTACTTC
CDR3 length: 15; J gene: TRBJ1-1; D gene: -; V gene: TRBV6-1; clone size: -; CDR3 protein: CASSEVSPLDTEAFF; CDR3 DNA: TGTGCCAGCAGTGAAGTGTCACCTCTGGACACTGAAGCTTTCTTT
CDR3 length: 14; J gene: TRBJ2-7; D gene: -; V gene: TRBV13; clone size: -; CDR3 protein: CASTTGGGNHEQYF; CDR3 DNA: TGTGCCAGCACCACCGGTGGGGGGAACCACGAGCAGTACTTC
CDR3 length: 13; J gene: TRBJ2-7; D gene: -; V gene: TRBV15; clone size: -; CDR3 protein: CATSSWDHYEQYF; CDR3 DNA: TGTGCCACCAGCAGCTGGGACCACTACGAGCAGTACTTC
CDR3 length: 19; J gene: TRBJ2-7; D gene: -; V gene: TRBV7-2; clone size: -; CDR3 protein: CASSLGVGLFLLGGYEQYF; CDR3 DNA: TGTGCCAGCAGCTTAGGGGTGGGTCTTTTTCTCTTAGGGGGCTACGAGCAGTACTTC
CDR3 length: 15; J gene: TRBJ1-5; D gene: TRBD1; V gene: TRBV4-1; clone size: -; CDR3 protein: CASSLWTGDDQPQHF; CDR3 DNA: TGCGCCAGCAGCCTTTGGACAGGGGACGATCAGCCCCAGCATTTT
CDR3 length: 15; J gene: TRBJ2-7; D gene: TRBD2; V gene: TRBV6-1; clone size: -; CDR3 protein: CASSDRLAGGDEQYF; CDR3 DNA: TGTGCCAGCAGTGACCGACTAGCGGGAGGGGACGAGCAGTACTTC
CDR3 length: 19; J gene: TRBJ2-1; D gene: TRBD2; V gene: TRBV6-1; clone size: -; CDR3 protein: CASSEFLGLAGGIYNEQFF; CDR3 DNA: TGTGCCAGCAGTGAATTCCTGGGACTAGCGGGAGGGATTTACAATGAGCAGTTCTTC
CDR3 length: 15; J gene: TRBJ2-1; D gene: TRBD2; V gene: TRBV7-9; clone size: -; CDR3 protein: CASSLTSGRENEQFF; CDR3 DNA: TGTGCCAGCAGCCTAACTAGCGGGAGGGAAAATGAGCAGTTCTTC
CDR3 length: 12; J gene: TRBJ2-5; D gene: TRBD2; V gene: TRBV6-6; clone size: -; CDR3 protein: CASTGLAGTQYF; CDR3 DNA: TGTGCCAGCACCGGACTAGCGGGGACCCAGTACTTC
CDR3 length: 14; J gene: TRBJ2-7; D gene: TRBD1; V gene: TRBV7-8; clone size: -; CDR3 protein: CASSLGGQGYEQYF; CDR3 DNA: TGTGCCAGCAGCTTAGGGGGACAGGGCTACGAGCAGTACTTC
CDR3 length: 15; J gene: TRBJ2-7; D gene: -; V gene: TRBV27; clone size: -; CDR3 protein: CASSLSLGSHYEQYF; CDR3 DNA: TGTGCCAGCAGTTTATCGTTAGGATCCCACTACGAGCAGTACTTC
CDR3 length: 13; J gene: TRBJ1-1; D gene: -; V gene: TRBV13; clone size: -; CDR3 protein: CASSLAVNTEAFF; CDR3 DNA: TGTGCCAGCAGCTTAGCGGTAAACACTGAAGCTTTCTTT
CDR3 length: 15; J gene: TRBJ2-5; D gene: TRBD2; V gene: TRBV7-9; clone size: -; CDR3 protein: CASSRLAGLQETQYF; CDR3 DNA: TGTGCCAGCAGTAGATTAGCGGGACTACAAGAGACCCAGTACTTC
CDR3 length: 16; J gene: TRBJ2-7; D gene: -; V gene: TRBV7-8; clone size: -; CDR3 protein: CASSLSVGDGDYEQYF; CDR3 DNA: TGTGCCAGCAGCCTGTCCGTCGGCGACGGGGATTACGAGCAGTACTTC
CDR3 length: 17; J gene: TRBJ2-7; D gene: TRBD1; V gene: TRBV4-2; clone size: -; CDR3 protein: CASSQDRAGGASYEQYF; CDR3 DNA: TGTGCCAGCAGCCAAGATAGGGCAGGGGGCGCCTCCTACGAGCAGTACTTC
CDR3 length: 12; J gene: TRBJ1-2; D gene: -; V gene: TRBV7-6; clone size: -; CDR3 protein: CASSLDGYGYTF; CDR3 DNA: TGTGCCAGCAGCTTAGACGGCTATGGCTACACCTTC
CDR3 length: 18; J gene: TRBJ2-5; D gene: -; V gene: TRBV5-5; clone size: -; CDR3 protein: CASSLIVGGPRFQETQYF; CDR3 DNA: TGTGCCAGCAGCTTGATTGTCGGCGGGCCCAGGTTCCAAGAGACCCAGTACTTC
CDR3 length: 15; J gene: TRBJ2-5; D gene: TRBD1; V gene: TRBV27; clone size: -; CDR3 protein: CASSLQGGLEETQYF; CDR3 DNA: TGTGCCAGCAGTTTACAAGGGGGCCTAGAAGAGACCCAGTACTTC
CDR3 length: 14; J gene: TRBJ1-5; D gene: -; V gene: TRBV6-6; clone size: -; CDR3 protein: CASSGHGGYQPQHF; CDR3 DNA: TGTGCCAGCAGTGGACACGGGGGGTATCAGCCCCAGCATTTT
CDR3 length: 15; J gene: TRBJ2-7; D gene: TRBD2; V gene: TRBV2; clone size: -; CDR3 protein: CAISPGTSSPYEQYF; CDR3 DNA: TGTGCCATCAGCCCCGGGACTAGCAGCCCCTACGAGCAGTACTTC
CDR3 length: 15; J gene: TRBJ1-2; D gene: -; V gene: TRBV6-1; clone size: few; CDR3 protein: CASSEWLNQDYGYTF; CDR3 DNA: TGTGCCAGCAGTGAATGGCTTAACCAGGACTATGGCTACACCTTC
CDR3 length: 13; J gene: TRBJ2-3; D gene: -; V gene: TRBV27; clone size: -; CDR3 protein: CASSPLGTDTQYF; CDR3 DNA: TGTGCCAGCAGTCCCCTAGGCACAGATACGCAGTATTTT
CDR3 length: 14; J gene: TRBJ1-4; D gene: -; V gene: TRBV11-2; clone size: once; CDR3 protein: CASSLSGWNEKLFF; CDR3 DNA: TGTGCCAGCAGCTTGAGTGGCTGGAATGAAAAACTGTTTTTT
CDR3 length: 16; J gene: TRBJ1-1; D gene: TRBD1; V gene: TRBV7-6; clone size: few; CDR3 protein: CASSLDPGGDDTEAFF; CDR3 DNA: TGTGCCAGCAGCTTAGATCCAGGGGGCGATGACACTGAAGCTTTCTTT
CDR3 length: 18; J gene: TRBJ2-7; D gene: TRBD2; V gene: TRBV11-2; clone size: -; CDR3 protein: CASSFVLAGAPFIYEQYF; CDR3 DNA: TGTGCCAGCAGCTTCGTGCTAGCGGGAGCGCCGTTTATCTACGAGCAGTACTTC
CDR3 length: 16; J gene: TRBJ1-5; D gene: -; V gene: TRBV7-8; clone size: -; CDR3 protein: CASSLDADSRHQPQHF; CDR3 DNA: TGTGCCAGCAGCTTAGATGCGGACTCCCGGCATCAGCCCCAGCATTTT
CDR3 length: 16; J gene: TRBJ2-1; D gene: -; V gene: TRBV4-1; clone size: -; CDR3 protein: CASSQDLTVRYNEQFF; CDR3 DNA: TGCGCCAGCAGCCAAGACCTCACAGTGAGGTACAATGAGCAGTTCTTC
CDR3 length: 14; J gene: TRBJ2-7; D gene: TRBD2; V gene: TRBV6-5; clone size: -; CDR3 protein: CASSPGLAGYEQYF; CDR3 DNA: TGTGCCAGCAGTCCCGGACTAGCGGGATACGAGCAGTACTTC
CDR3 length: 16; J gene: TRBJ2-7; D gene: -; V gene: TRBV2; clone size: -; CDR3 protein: CASSEIPGIRVYEQYF; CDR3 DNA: TGTGCCAGCAGTGAAATCCCAGGGATAAGGGTCTACGAGCAGTACTTC
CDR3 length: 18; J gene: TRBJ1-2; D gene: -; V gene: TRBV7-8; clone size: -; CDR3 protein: CASSSPEGLIPDNYGYTF; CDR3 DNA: TGTGCCAGCAGCTCACCAGAGGGACTCATCCCCGATAACTATGGCTACACCTTC
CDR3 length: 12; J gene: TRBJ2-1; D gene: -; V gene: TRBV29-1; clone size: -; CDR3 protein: CSVEVGDRPRLF; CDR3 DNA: TGCAGCGTTGAAGTCGGAGACAGGCCCCGGCTCTTC
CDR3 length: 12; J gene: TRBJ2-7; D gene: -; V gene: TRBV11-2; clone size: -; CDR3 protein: CASSESSYEQYF; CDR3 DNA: TGTGCCAGCAGCGAGAGCTCCTACGAGCAGTACTTC